This T cell receptor beta chain was recovered during a study of T cells in localized non-small cell lung cancer. V was shortened by 6 bases and J by 2 bases, with 11 bases between the two germline ends. Germline V CDR1 and CDR2: SEHNR, FQNEAQ (reference sequence). The CDR3 loop spans 14 amino acids. TCRdb keeps only in-frame clones here, not all; method: immunoSEQ multiplex PCR. The sample lists some 36,000 clones, 86% occurring once. The clonotype was recovered from a male donor at least 60 years old with stage II lung adenocarcinoma. The input for sequencing was peripheral blood mononuclear cells, taken before any cancer treatment. The V gene is TRBV7-9, the J gene TRBJ1-3; D is uncertain. The CDR3: CASRPAEAGNTIYF. The CDR3 nucleotides read TGTGCCAGCAGACCAGCGGAGGCTGGAAACACCATATATTTT.